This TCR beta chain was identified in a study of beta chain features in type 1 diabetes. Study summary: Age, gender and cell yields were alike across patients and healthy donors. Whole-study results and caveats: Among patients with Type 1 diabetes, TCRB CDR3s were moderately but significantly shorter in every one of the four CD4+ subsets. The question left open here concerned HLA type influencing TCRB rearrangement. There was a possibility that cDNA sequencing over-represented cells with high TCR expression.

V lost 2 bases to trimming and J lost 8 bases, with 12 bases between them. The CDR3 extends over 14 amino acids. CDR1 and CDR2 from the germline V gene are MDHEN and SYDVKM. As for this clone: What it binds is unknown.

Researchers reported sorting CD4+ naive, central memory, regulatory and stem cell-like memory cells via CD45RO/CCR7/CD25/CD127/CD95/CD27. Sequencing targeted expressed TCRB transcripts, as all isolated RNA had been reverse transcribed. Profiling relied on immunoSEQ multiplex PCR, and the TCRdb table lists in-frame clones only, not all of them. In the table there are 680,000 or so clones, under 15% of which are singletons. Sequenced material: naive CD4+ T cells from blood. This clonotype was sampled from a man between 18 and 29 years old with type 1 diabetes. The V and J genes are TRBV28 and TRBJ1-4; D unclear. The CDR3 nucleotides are TGTGCCAGCAGTTTAGGCAGGATCTCCGAAAAACTGTTTTTT. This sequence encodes CASSLGRISEKLFF.